The T cell receptor beta chain under discussion was sequenced for a study of T cell responses to AZD1222 COVID-19 vaccine. Broader study findings: CD4 TCRs linked to vaccination spanned spike, dominating at 160-218 and 743-854. Donors were mostly white British, more females; clonal diversity possibly underestimated.

In the case of this clone: Its antigen is as yet unknown.

Data came from immunoSEQ multiplex PCR; TCRdb stores just in-frame clones and leaves some out. Of about 180,000 clones listed, 75% to 90% are singletons. Trimming cost V 3 bases and J 7 bases, with 14 bases left between them. Germline assignment: CDR1 SGHAT and CDR2 FQNNGV. This CDR3 has 14 residues. This clonotype was obtained from an adult in good health. V is TRBV11-2 and J is TRBJ2-3; the D gene is possibly TRBD2 (6 bases). Sequencing was performed on peripheral blood, taken on day 0 of AZD1222 vaccination. The CDR3 DNA sequence: TGTGCCAGCAGCTTCCAAAGGGACTCCTATACGCAGTATTTT. Amino acids: CASSFQRDSYTQYF.